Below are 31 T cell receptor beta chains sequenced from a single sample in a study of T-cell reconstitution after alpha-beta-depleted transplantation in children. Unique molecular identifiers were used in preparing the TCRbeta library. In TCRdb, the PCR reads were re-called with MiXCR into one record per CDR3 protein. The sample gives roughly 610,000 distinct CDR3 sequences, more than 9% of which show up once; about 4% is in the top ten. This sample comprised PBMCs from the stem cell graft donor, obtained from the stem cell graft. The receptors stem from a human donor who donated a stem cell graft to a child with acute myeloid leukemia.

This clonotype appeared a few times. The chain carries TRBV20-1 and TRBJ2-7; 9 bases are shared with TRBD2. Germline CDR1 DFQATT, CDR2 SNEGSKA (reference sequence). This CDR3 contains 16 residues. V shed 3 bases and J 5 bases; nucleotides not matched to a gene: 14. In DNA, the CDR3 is TGCAGTGCTAGCAGACCTAGCGGGACTACATACAACGAGCAGTACTTC. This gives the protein CSASRPSGTTYNEQYF.

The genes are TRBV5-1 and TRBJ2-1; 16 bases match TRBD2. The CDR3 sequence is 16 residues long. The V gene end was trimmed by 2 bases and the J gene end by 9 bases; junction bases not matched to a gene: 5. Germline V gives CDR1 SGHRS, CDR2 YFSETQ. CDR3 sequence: CASSLPGLAGGVEQFF. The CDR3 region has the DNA TGCGCCAGCAGCTTACCGGGACTAGCGGGAGGGGTTGAGCAGTTCTTC.

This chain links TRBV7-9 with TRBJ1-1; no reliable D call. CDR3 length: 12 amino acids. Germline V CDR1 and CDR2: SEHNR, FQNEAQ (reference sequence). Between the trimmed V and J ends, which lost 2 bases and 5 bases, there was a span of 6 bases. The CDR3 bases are TGTGCCAGCAGCTTATATGAGACTGAAGCTTTCTTT. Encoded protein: CASSLYETEAFF.

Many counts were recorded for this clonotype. The CDR3 coding sequence is TGCGCCAGCAGCCAAGATTGGCCAGGGGGCTCGAATGAGCAGTTCTTC. Amino acid sequence: CASSQDWPGGSNEQFF. The chain links TRBV4-3 to TRBJ2-1, with 8 bases matching TRBD1. Germline V CDR1 and CDR2: LGHNA, YSLEER. This CDR3 region has 16 residues. The ends lost 0 bases at V and 7 bases at J; junction bases unmatched: 8.

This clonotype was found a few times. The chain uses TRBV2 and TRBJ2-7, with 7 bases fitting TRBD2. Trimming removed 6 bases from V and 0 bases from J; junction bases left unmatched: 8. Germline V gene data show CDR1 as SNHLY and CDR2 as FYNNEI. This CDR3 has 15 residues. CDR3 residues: CASRRQRGSSYEQYF. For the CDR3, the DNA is TGTGCCAGCAGACGGCAGCGGGGAAGCTCCTACGAGCAGTACTTC. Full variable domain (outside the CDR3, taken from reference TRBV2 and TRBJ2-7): EPEVTQTPSHQVTQMGQEVILRCVPISNHLYFYWYRQILGQKVEFLVSFYNNEISEKSEIFDDQFSVERPDGSNFTLKIRSTKLEDSAMYFCASRRQRGSSYEQYFGPGTRLTVT.

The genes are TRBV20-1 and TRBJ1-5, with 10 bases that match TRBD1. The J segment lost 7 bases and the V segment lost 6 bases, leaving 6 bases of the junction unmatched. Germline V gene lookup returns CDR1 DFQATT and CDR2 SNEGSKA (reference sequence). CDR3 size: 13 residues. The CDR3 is CSAMGQGTQPQHF. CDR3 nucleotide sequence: TGCAGTGCAATGGGACAGGGGACCCAGCCCCAGCATTTT.

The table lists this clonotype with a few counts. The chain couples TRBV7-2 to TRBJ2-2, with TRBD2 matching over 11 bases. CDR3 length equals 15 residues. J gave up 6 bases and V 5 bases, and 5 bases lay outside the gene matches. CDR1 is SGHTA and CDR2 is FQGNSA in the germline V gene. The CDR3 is CASSNLAGGPGELFF. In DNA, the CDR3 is TGTGCCAGCAGCAATCTAGCGGGAGGCCCCGGGGAGCTGTTTTTT.

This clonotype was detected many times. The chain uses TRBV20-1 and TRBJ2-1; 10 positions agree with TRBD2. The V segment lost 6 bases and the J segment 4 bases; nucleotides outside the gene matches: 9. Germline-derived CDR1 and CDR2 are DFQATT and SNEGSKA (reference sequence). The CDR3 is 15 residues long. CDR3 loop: CSAIRTSGAYNEQFF. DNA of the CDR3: TGCAGTGCAATCCGAACTAGCGGGGCTTACAATGAGCAGTTCTTC.

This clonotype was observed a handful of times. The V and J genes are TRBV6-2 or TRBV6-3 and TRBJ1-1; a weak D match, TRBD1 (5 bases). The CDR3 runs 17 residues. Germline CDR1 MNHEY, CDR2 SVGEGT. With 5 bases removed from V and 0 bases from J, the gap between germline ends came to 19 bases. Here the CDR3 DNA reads TGTGCCAGCAGTGACCCGGCGGGGGTCACTCTGAACACTGAAGCTTTCTTT. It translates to CASSDPAGVTLNTEAFF.

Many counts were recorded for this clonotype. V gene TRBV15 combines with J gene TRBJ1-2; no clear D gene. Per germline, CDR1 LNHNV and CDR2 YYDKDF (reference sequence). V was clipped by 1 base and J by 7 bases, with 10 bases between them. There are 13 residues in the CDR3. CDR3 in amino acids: CATSRGGEGGYTF. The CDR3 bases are TGTGCCACCAGCAGAGGTGGGGAGGGTGGCTACACCTTC.

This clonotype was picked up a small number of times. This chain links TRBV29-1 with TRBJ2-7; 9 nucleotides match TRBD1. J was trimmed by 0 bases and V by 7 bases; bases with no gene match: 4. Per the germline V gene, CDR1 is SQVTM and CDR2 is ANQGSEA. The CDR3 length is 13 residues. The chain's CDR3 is CSATGGLSYEQYF. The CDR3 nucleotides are TGCAGCGCCACAGGGGGCCTCTCCTACGAGCAGTACTTC.

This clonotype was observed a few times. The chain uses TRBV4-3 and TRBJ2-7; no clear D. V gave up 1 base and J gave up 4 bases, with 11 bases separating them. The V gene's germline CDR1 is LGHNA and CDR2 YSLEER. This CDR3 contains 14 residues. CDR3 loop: CASSQGRNGYEQYF. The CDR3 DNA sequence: TGCGCCAGCAGCCAAGGGCGAAACGGGTACGAGCAGTACTTC.

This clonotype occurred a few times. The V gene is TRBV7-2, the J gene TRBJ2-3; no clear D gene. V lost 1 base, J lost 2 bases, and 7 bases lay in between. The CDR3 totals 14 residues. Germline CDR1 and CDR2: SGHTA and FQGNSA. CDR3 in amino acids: CASSLVWDTDTQYF. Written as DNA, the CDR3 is TGTGCCAGCAGCTTAGTTTGGGACACAGATACGCAGTATTTT.

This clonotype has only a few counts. The chain's CDR3 is CASSLLAGLVNEQFF. The CDR3 DNA follows: TGCGCCAGCAGCCTCCTAGCGGGGCTAGTTAATGAGCAGTTCTTC. V usage is TRBV4-1 and J usage is TRBJ2-1, with TRBD2 matching over 9 bases. With 4 bases clipped from V and 7 bases from J, the junction kept 8 bases outside the gene matches. Germline lookup yields CDR1 MGHRA and CDR2 YSYEKL. CDR3 size: 15 residues.

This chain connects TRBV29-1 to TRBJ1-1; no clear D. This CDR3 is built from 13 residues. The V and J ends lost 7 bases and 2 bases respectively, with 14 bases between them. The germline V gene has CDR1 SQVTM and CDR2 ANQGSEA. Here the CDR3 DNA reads TGCAGCGGAGAAGACTCAGCAAACACTGAAGCTTTCTTT. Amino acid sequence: CSGEDSANTEAFF.

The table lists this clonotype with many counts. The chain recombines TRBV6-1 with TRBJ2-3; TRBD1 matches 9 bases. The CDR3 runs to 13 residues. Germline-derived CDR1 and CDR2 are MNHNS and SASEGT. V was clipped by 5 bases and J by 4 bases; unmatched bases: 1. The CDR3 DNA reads TGTGCCAGCAGTAGACAGGGGGCAGATACGCAGTATTTT. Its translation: CASSRQGADTQYF.

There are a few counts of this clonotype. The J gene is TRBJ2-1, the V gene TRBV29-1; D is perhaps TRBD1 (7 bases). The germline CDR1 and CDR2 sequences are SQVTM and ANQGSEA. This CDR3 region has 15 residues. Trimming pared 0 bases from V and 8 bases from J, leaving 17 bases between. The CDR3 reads CSVEDEGRGVDEQFF. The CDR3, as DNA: TGCAGCGTTGAAGATGAGGGCAGGGGGGTCGATGAGCAGTTCTTC.

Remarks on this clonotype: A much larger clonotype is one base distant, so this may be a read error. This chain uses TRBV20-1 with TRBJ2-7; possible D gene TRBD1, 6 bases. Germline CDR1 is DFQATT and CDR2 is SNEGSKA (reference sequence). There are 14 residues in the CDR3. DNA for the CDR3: TGCTGTGCTAGAGACAGGCTAAGCTCCTACGAGCAGTACTTC. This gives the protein CCARDRLSSYEQYF.

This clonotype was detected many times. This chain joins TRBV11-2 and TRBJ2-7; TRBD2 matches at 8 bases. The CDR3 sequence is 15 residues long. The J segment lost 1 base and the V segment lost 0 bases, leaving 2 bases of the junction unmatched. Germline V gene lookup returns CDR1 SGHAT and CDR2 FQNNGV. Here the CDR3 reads CASSLEPGGSYEQYF. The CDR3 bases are TGTGCCAGCAGCTTAGAACCGGGAGGGTCCTACGAGCAGTACTTC. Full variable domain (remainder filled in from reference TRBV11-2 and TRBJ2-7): EAGVAQSPRYKIIEKRQSVAFWCNPISGHATLYWYQQILGQGPKLLIQFQNNGVVDDSQLPKDRFSAERLKGVDSTLKIQPAKLEDSAVYLCASSLEPGGSYEQYFGPGTRLTVT.

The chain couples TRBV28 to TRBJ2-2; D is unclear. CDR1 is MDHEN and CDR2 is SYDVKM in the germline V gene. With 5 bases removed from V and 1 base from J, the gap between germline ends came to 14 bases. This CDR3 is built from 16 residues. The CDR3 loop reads CASSPSTSRNTGELFF. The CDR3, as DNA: TGTGCCAGCAGTCCTTCGACGAGCAGGAACACCGGGGAGCTGTTTTTT.

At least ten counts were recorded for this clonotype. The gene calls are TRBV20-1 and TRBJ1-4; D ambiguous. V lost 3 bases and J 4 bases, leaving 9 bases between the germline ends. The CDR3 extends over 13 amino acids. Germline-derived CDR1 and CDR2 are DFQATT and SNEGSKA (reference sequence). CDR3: CSASTDNNEKLFF. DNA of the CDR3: TGCAGTGCTAGCACAGATAATAATGAAAAACTGTTTTTT.

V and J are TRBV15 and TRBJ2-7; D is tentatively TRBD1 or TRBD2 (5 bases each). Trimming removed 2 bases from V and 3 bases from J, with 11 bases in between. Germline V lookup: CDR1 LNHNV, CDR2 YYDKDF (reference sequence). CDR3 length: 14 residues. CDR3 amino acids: CATSRTGGGYEQYF. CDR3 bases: TGTGCCACCAGCAGAACAGGTGGGGGCTACGAGCAGTACTTC.

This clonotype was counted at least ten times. Written as DNA, the CDR3 is TGCAGCGTAGGACAGCAGTGGACTGAAGCTTTCTTT. It encodes CSVGQQWTEAFF. V usage is TRBV29-1 and J usage is TRBJ1-1; D possibly corresponds to TRBD1 (6 bases). The ends were cut back, 6 bases at V and 5 bases at J, with 13 bases in the middle. This CDR3 spans 12 amino acids. Germline loops: CDR1 SQVTM, CDR2 ANQGSEA. The full variable domain, rest sourced from reference TRBV29-1 and TRBJ1-1, is SAVISQKPSRDICQRGTSLTIQCQVDSQVTMMFWYRQQPGQSLTLIATANQGSEATYESGFVIDKFPISRPNLTFSTLTVSNMSPEDSSIYLCSVGQQWTEAFFGQGTRLTVV.

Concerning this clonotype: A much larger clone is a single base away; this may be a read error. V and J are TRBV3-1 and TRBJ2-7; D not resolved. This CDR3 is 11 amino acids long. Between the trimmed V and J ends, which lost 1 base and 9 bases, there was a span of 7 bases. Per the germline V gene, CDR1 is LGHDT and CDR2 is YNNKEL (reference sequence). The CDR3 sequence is CASSQASGQYF. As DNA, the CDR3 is TGTGCCAGCAGCCAAGCCTCCGGGCAGTACTTC.

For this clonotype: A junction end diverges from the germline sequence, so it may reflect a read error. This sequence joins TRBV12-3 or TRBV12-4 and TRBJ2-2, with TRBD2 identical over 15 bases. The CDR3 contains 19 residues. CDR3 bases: TGTGCCAGCTGTTTGGGACTAGCGGGAGGCAAAGCGAACACCGGGGAGCTGTTTTTT. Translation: CASCLGLAGGKANTGELFF.

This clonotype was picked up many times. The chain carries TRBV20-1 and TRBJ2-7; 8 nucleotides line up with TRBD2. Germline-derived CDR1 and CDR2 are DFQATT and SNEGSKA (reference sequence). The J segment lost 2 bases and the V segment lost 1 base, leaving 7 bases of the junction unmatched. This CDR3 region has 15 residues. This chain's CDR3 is CSARVQERGTYEQYF. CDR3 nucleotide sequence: TGCAGTGCTAGAGTACAGGAGCGGGGGACCTACGAGCAGTACTTC.

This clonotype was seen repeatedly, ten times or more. The CDR3 region is CASSPRTLPSYEQYF. CDR3 DNA sequence: TGCGCCAGCAGTCCTAGAACCCTCCCGAGCTACGAGCAGTACTTC. The gene calls are TRBV5-1 and TRBJ2-7; D is unclear. This CDR3 contains 15 residues. V was clipped by 5 bases and J by 3 bases, with 18 bases between them. The germline V gene encodes CDR1 SGHRS and CDR2 YFSETQ.

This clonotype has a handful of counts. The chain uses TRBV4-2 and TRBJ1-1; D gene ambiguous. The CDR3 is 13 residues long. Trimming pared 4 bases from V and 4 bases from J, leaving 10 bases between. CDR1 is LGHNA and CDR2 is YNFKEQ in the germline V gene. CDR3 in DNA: TGTGCCAGCAGCCTCGGAGACGGCACTGAAGCTTTCTTT. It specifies CASSLGDGTEAFF.

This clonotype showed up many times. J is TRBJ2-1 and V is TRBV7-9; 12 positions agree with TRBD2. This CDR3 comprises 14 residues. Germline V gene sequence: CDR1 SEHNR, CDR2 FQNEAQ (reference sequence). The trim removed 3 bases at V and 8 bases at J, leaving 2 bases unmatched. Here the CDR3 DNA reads TGTGCCAGCAGCTTGACTAGCGGGAGTCATGAGCAGTTCTTC. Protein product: CASSLTSGSHEQFF.

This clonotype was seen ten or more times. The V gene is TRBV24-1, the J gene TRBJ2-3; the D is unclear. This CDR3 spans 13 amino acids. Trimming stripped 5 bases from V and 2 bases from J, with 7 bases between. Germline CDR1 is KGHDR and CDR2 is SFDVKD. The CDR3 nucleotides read TGTGCCACCAGTGTAGGCGCCACAGATACGCAGTATTTT. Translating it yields CATSVGATDTQYF.

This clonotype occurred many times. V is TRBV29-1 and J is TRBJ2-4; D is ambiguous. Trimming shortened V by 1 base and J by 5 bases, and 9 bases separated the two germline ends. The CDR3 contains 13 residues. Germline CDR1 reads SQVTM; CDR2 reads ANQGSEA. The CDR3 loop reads CSVEVQVENIQYF. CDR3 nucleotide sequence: TGCAGCGTTGAAGTGCAGGTCGAAAACATTCAGTACTTC.